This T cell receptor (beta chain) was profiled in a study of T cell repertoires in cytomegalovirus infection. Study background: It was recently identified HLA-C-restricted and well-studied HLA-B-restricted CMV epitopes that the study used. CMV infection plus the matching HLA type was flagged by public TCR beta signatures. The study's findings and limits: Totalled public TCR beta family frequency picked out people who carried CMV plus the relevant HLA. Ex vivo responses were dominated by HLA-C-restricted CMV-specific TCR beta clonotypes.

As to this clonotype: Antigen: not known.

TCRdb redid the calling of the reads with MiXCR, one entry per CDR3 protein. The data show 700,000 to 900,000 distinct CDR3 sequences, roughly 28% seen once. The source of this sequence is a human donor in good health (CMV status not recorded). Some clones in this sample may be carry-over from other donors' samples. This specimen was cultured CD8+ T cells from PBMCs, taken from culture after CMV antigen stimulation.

As DNA, the CDR3 is TGTGCCAGTAGTATAAAGCAGGGCAACACTGAAGCTTTCTTT. It specifies CASSIKQGNTEAFF. The genes are TRBV19 and TRBJ1-1; a weak D match, TRBD1 (5 bases). The CDR3 is made up of 14 amino acids. Germline V gene lookup returns CDR1 LNHDA and CDR2 SQIVND (reference sequence). V shed 2 bases and J shed 2 bases, with 9 bases lying between them.